One and the same sample provided the 31 T cell receptor beta chains below, sequenced in a study of OX40 agonist ivuxolimab in advanced cancers. This table comes from immunoSEQ multiplex PCR, and its TCRdb copy is limited to in-frame clones, with some not included. The sample carries tens of thousands of clones, less than 85% recorded once. The source was CD4+ or CD8+ T cells sorted from blood, collected in a trial of the OX40 agonist ivuxolimab. These receptors all stem from an adult with an advanced solid tumor such as melanoma, head and neck, liver or kidney cancer.

The V and J genes are TRBV21-1 and TRBJ2-7; the D call of TRBD2 is as the table states it, not checked on the DNA. TRBV21-1 is a pseudogene locus. The CDR3 has 19 amino acids. In DNA, the CDR3 is TGTGCCAGCAGCCCCTCACAGGGACTAGCGGGAGGCCCTGCCTACGAGCAGTACTTC. Translating gives CASSPSQGLAGGPAYEQYF.

This clone was recorded only once. The chain couples TRBV27 to TRBJ2-1, with D perhaps being TRBD1 or TRBD2 (5 bases each). CDR1 is MNHEY and CDR2 is SMNVEV in the germline V gene (reference sequence). V was cut by 4 bases and J by 3 bases, with 19 bases left in between. This CDR3 is built from 17 residues. The CDR3 region is CASSWSEESGFYNEQFF. CDR3 in DNA: TGTGCCAGCAGTTGGTCGGAGGAGTCAGGGTTCTACAATGAGCAGTTCTTC.

The gene calls are TRBV5-1 and TRBJ2-5; TRBD1 is a possible D gene (6 bases). The ends were cut back, 4 bases at V and 3 bases at J, with 19 bases in the middle. From germline, CDR1 is SGHRS and CDR2 YFSETQ. CDR3 length: 16 amino acids. CDR3 sequence: CASSPLNRELEETQYF. The CDR3 coding sequence is TGCGCCAGCAGCCCGCTTAACAGGGAGCTAGAAGAGACCCAGTACTTC.

The rearrangement links TRBV7-2 to TRBJ2-1; D is unclear. The germline V gene has CDR1 SGHTA and CDR2 FQGNSA. V was trimmed by 1 base and J by 9 bases, leaving 13 bases between them. The CDR3 spans 14 residues. Here the CDR3 DNA reads TGTGCCAGCAGCTTAGTCACTGATCTGGGTGAGCAGTTCTTC. It specifies CASSLVTDLGEQFF.

In nucleotides, the CDR3 is TGTGCCAGCAGTTTAAGTAGCGGACAAAACAATGAGCAGTTCTTC. It encodes CASSLSSGQNNEQFF. V gene TRBV25-1 combines with J gene TRBJ2-1; the D gene is possibly TRBD2 (6 bases). The CDR3 sequence is 15 residues long. V was shortened by 5 bases and J by 5 bases, with 16 bases between the two germline ends. From germline, CDR1 is MGHDK and CDR2 SYGVNS.

Only one count was recorded for this clone. V is TRBV25-1 and J is TRBJ1-2; 7 bases map to TRBD1. V shed 3 bases and J 2 bases; nucleotides not matched to a gene: 3. Germline CDR1 is MGHDK and CDR2 is SYGVNS. There are 14 residues in the CDR3. CDR3 region: CASSDLTGNYGYTF. In DNA, the CDR3 is TGTGCCAGCAGTGATCTGACAGGGAACTATGGCTACACCTTC.

The chain employs TRBV4-3 and TRBJ1-6; D ambiguous. In germline, CDR1 is LGHNA, CDR2 YSLEER. This CDR3 comprises 16 residues. Trimming cost V 1 base and J 8 bases, with 15 bases left between them. The CDR3 is CASSQGETLGDSPLHF. In nucleotides, the CDR3 is TGCGCCAGCAGCCAAGGGGAAACCCTGGGAGATTCACCCCTCCACTTT.

The chain combines TRBV4-3 with TRBJ2-1, with 9 nucleotides matching TRBD2. The CDR3 is 17 amino acids. In germline, CDR1 is LGHNA, CDR2 YSLEER. V was clipped by 0 bases and J by 3 bases; unmatched bases: 6. The CDR3 bases are TGCGCCAGCAGCCAAGACGTCCGACTAGCGGTCTACAATGAGCAGTTCTTC. This sequence encodes CASSQDVRLAVYNEQFF.

As to this clone: This is likely a read error, given that the CDR3 carries no conserved phenylalanine or tryptophan at its end. The limits of the CDR3 on the DNA are not certain, so only TCRdb's listed CDR3 is given. The chain carries TRBV20-1 and TRBJ1-2. The CDR3 is 10 residues long, counting both termini. CDR1 and CDR2 from the germline V gene are DFQATT and SNEGSKA (reference sequence). CDR3 residues: CSARDKLGTL.

V is TRBV7-2 and J is TRBJ2-7; D unclear. CDR3 length equals 13 residues. V lost 1 base, J lost 6 bases, and 10 bases lay in between. Germline CDR1 SGHTA, CDR2 FQGNSA. In nucleotides, the CDR3 is TGTGCCAGCAGCTTAGGATATATCGGCGAGCAGTACTTC. Amino acids: CASSLGYIGEQYF.

The V and J genes are TRBV7-2 and TRBJ2-3, with 9 bases identical to TRBD2. CDR3 size: 16 residues. The trim removed 1 base at V and 5 bases at J, leaving 7 bases unmatched. Germline CDR1 is SGHTA and CDR2 is FQGNSA. Here the CDR3 reads CASSLGPGLAGDTQYF. DNA of the CDR3: TGTGCCAGCAGCTTAGGGCCGGGACTAGCAGGAGATACGCAGTATTTT.

In its sample, this clone was seen a few times. The chain uses TRBV13 and TRBJ2-1, with TRBD2 identical over 16 bases. Germline-derived CDR1 and CDR2 are PRHDT and FYEKMQ (reference sequence). The CDR3 covers 17 residues. J was trimmed by 9 bases and V by 5 bases; bases with no gene match: 10. The CDR3 nucleotides are TGTGCCAGCAGCACCCCCGGGACTAGCGGGAGGGCCTTTGAGCAGTTCTTC. It codes for CASSTPGTSGRAFEQFF.

This clone occurred a few times. The J gene is TRBJ1-6, the V gene TRBV2; possibly TRBD1 for D (5 bases). Trimming shortened V by 2 bases and J by 7 bases, and 12 bases separated the two germline ends. Looked up from germline, CDR1 is SNHLY and CDR2 is FYNNEI. This CDR3 is built from 15 residues. CDR3 sequence (DNA): TGTGCCAGCAGTGAAATCCAGGGCGGGAATTCACCCCTCCACTTT. Its protein product is CASSEIQGGNSPLHF.

The V and J genes are TRBV2 and TRBJ2-2, with a tentative D call TRBD2 (5 bases). Germline V lookup: CDR1 SNHLY, CDR2 FYNNEI. V was trimmed by 5 bases and J by 4 bases, leaving 11 bases between them. The CDR3 is 14 residues long. The DNA of the CDR3 is TGTGCCAGCAGTTTGAGCAGCGGCACCGGGGAGCTGTTTTTT. This sequence encodes CASSLSSGTGELFF.

The gene calls are TRBV6-5 and TRBJ1-5, with a tentative D call TRBD1 (5 bases). V gave up 5 bases and J gave up 9 bases, with 8 bases separating them. Per the germline V gene, CDR1 is MNHEY and CDR2 is SVGAGI. CDR3 length equals 11 residues. CDR3 loop: CASSPTGPQHF. The CDR3 region has the DNA TGTGCCAGCAGTCCTACAGGGCCCCAGCATTTT.

The CDR3 nucleotides are TGTGCCAGCAGCTTTTGGACAGGGGGCGGAGATGGCTACACCTTC. Translated, it gives CASSFWTGGGDGYTF. The V gene is TRBV7-9, the J gene TRBJ1-2; 11 bases are a match to TRBD1. The CDR3 extends over 15 amino acids. The J segment lost 6 bases and the V segment lost 3 bases, leaving 6 bases of the junction unmatched. Looked up from germline, CDR1 is SEHNR and CDR2 is FQNEAQ (reference sequence).

The rearrangement joins TRBV7-8 to TRBJ2-7, with 7 bases aligning to TRBD2. Germline values: CDR1 SGHVS, CDR2 FQNEAQ. V shed 5 bases, J shed 3 bases, and the junction held 7 bases outside the gene matches. The length of the CDR3 is 14 residues. The CDR3 DNA reads TGTGCCAGCAGCGACAGCGGGGCCCACTACGAGCAGTACTTC. This sequence encodes CASSDSGAHYEQYF.

This clone was seen more than once but under ten times. V gene TRBV7-2 combines with J gene TRBJ2-3, with a tentative D call TRBD2 (6 bases). V was trimmed by 5 bases and J by 2 bases, leaving 17 bases between them. Germline CDR1 reads SGHTA; CDR2 reads FQGNSA. The CDR3 totals 16 residues. DNA for the CDR3: TGTGCCAGCAGCGGGAGCTTTCGGGAGCCCACAGATACGCAGTATTTT. Its protein is CASSGSFREPTDTQYF.

This clone has only one observation. This chain joins TRBV27 and TRBJ1-2, with 7 nucleotides matching TRBD1. In germline, CDR1 is MNHEY, CDR2 SMNVEV (reference sequence). The V segment lost 4 bases and the J segment 8 bases; nucleotides outside the gene matches: 19. The CDR3 has 17 amino acids. Here the CDR3 reads CASSSIFQGELSWGYTF. CDR3 DNA: TGTGCCAGCAGTTCCATCTTCCAGGGGGAGCTGAGCTGGGGCTACACCTTC.

This clone turned up a few times. The gene calls are TRBV18 and TRBJ2-4, with D possibly matching TRBD2 (5 bases). V was trimmed by 4 bases and J by 4 bases, leaving 8 bases between them. Germline V gives CDR1 KGHSH, CDR2 LQKENI. The length of the CDR3 is 13 residues. The CDR3: CASSLERKNIQYF. The CDR3 DNA reads as TGTGCCAGCTCACTAGAGCGGAAAAACATTCAGTACTTC.

The chain joins TRBV7-6 to TRBJ2-1, with D perhaps TRBD2 (5 bases). The CDR3 sequence is 15 residues long. Trimming pared 1 base from V and 3 bases from J, leaving 10 bases between. Germline CDR1 is SGHVS and CDR2 is FNYEAQ. CDR3 loop: CASSLVSSSYNEQFF. As DNA, the CDR3 is TGTGCCAGCAGCTTAGTGTCTAGCAGCTACAATGAGCAGTTCTTC.

The J gene is TRBJ2-1, the V gene TRBV11-2; D remains unclear. The V end lost 3 bases, the J end lost 8 bases, and 5 bases lay between the germline ends. Germline V gives CDR1 SGHAT, CDR2 FQNNGV. The CDR3 spans 11 residues. CDR3 in amino acids: CASSFTHEQFF. For the CDR3, the DNA is TGTGCCAGCAGCTTCACCCATGAGCAGTTCTTC.

This chain links TRBV7-9 with TRBJ2-1; 8 bases agree with TRBD2. V lost 2 bases, J lost 9 bases, and 9 bases stayed unmatched. From germline, CDR1 is SEHNR and CDR2 FQNEAQ (reference sequence). There are 15 residues in the CDR3. The CDR3 DNA follows: TGTGCCAGCAGCTTAAGGTCGGGAGGGCAGGGTGAGCAGTTCTTC. Translation gives CASSLRSGGQGEQFF.

The rearrangement uses TRBV18 and TRBJ2-7; TRBD1 aligns across 8 bases. CDR1 KGHSH and CDR2 LQKENI come from the germline V gene. The CDR3 has 14 amino acids. V was pared by 6 bases and J by 2 bases, with 6 bases of the junction left unmatched. The CDR3 nucleotides read TGTGCCAGCTCGCGGGACAGGACAACCTACGAGCAGTACTTC. Amino acid sequence: CASSRDRTTYEQYF.

The rearrangement links TRBV19 to TRBJ1-3, with a weak D call TRBD1 (6 bases). Looked up from germline, CDR1 is LNHDA and CDR2 is SQIVND (reference sequence). The CDR3 length is 13 residues. The V end was cut by 7 bases, the J end by 2 bases, with 9 bases between. In DNA form, the CDR3 reads TGTGCCAGTATGAACAGGGCTGGAAACACCATATATTTT. It specifies CASMNRAGNTIYF. The variable domain in full, completed from reference TRBV19 and TRBJ1-3, reads DGGITQSPKYLFRKEGQNVTLSCEQNLNHDAMYWYRQDPGQGLRLIYYSQIVNDFQKGDIAEGYSVSREKKESFPLTVTSAQKNPTAFYLCASMNRAGNTIYFGEGSWLTVV.

This clone was seen once. The chain joins TRBV11-2 to TRBJ2-7; 10 bases map to TRBD2. J lost 3 bases, V lost 4 bases, and 6 bases had no gene match. CDR3 size: 15 residues. Germline assignment: CDR1 SGHAT and CDR2 FQNNGV. The CDR3 sequence: CASSSRTSGYYEQYF. The CDR3, as DNA: TGTGCCAGCAGCTCCAGGACTAGCGGCTACTACGAGCAGTACTTC.

This clone was seen only once. This chain joins TRBV6-5 and TRBJ2-5, with D perhaps TRBD1 (5 bases). V lost 2 bases, J lost 2 bases, and 9 bases lay in between. The CDR3 consists of 14 residues. Looked up from germline, CDR1 is MNHEY and CDR2 is SVGAGI. CDR3 nucleotide sequence: TGTGCCAGCAGTTACCGGACACGACAAGAGACCCAGTACTTC. Its protein product is CASSYRTRQETQYF.

This clone showed up just a few times. The rearrangement uses TRBV2 and TRBJ2-2; a possible D gene is TRBD2 (5 bases). V lost 6 bases, J lost 7 bases, and 18 bases lay in between. The germline gives CDR1 SNHLY, CDR2 FYNNEI. The CDR3 runs to 15 residues. The CDR3 bases are TGTGCCAGCAGCTCTACTAGGTTAAGTAGCGGGGAGCTGTTTTTT. Its protein is CASSSTRLSSGELFF.

The chain is built from TRBV19 and TRBJ1-1; no definite D call. This CDR3 is built from 13 residues. The V end was cut by 5 bases, the J end by 1 base, with 8 bases between. CDR1 is LNHDA, CDR2 SQIVND, per germline (reference sequence). In DNA, the CDR3 is TGTGCCAGTAGTGTGCAGCAGAACACTGAAGCTTTCTTT. Translated, it gives CASSVQQNTEAFF.

CDR3 region: CASSLKGSVQFF. CDR3 in DNA: TGCGCCAGCAGCTTAAAGGGGTCTGTGCAGTTCTTC. The V and J genes are TRBV5-1 and TRBJ2-1; D might be TRBD1 (5 bases). Germline values: CDR1 SGHRS, CDR2 YFSETQ. With 2 bases removed from V and 12 bases from J, the gap between germline ends came to 12 bases. The CDR3 covers 12 residues.

CDR3 DNA sequence: TGTGCCAGCAGTTACTTAGATATAACAGGGGAGCCCCAGCATTTT. Its protein is CASSYLDITGEPQHF. This chain connects TRBV6-6 to TRBJ1-5; 7 nucleotides align to TRBD1. Per germline, CDR1 MNHNY and CDR2 SVGAGI (reference sequence). J was trimmed by 8 bases and V by 1 base; bases with no gene match: 8. The CDR3 loop spans 15 amino acids.